This T cell receptor beta chain was observed in a study of cytomegalovirus exposure and HLA in healthy donors. The V and J ends lost 3 bases and 0 bases respectively, with 20 bases between them. This CDR3 region has 18 residues. Germline CDR1 is MGHRA and CDR2 is YSYEKL. General study results and limits: The investigators catalogued 164 TCR beta chains as cytomegalovirus-associated. Later, an analysis showed that TCR beta chains associated with HLA were more clonally expanded than others that were equally common. Usually a TCR sequence was rare, but some public TCRs were found in many donors.

The PCR used 60 Vbeta and 13 Jbeta primers. Under the authors' procedure: About 12 million of the about 80 million unique TCR beta chains counted in a later analysis were shared. Some clones are missing from TCRdb's copy, which holds only in-frame ones; the method was immunoSEQ multiplex PCR. The V and J calls and the clone size are those of that table, but D and trimming were determined from the DNA. This sample yields some 110,000 clones, of which around 77% are seen a single time; 4.5% to 5% belongs to the top ten. In the case of this clone: Its antigen is still unknown.

The clonotype comes from a man aged 45-65 years in good health and CMV-seropositive. The chain carries TRBV4-1 and TRBJ1-2; D remains unclear. The sample was PBMCs. CDR3 coding DNA: TGCGCCAGCAGCCAGCAAACCCTACAGATGATTACTAACTATGGCTACACCTTC. It encodes CASSQQTLQMITNYGYTF.